This entry is about one T cell receptor beta chain. Its antigen is unknown. The sample belongs to a study of response to subunit inactivated influenza vaccine. Points from the study as a whole: The study's authors posited that every seasonal influenza vaccination enlists few new T cells.

Trimming took off 1 base at V and 6 bases at J, with 7 bases between the two ends. CDR1 and CDR2 from the germline V gene are DFQATT and SNEGSKA (reference sequence). The CDR3 consists of 12 residues. TCRdb re-analysed the RT-PCR reads in MiXCR, keeping a single row per CDR3 protein. The sample lists fewer than 800,000 distinct CDR3 sequences, roughly 14% seen once, with around a tenth in the top ten. The starting material was PBMCs from blood, obtained 11 to 12 days after vaccination. The receptor was derived from a man in his fifties or sixties who received an inactivated influenza vaccine. The chain couples TRBV20-1 to TRBJ2-1; D not certain. In DNA, the CDR3 is TGCAGTGCTAGAGTGGTCTCCAATGAGCAGTTCTTC. It translates to CSARVVSNEQFF.